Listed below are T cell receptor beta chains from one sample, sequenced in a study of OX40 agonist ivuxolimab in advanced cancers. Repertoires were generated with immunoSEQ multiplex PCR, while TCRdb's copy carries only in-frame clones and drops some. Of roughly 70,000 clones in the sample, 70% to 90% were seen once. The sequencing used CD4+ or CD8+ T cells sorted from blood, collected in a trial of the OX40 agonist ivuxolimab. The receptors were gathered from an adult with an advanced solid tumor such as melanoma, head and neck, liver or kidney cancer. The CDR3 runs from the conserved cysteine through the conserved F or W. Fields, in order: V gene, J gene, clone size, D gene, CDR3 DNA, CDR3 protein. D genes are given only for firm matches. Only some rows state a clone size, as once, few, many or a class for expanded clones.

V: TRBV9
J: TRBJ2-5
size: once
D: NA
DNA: TGTGCCAGCAGCTCGCACGGGGGCCAAGAGACCCAGTACTTC
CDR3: CASSSHGGQETQYF

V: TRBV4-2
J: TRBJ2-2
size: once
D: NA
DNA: TGTGCCAGCAGCCATGGTTCCATCAGGGGCACCGGGGAGCTGTTTTTT
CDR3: CASSHGSIRGTGELFF

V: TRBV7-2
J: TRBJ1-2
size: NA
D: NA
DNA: TGTGCCAGCAGCTTAGACGCGGGGAGCGAAAACTATGGCTACACCTTC
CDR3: CASSLDAGSENYGYTF

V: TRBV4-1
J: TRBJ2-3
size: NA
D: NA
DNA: TGCGCCAGCAGCCACATCTTAGATACGCAGTATTTT
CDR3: CASSHILDTQYF

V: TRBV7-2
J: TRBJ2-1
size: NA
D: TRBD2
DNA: TGTGCCAGCAGCTTAGGACTAGCGGGGTTGTACAATGAGCAGTTCTTC
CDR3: CASSLGLAGLYNEQFF

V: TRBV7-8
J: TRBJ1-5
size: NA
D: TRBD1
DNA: TGTGCCAGCAGCCTCACTTGGGGACAGGGGGCTCAGAAGCCCCAGCATTTT
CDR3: CASSLTWGQGAQKPQHF

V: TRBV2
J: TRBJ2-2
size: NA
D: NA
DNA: TGTGCCAGCAAAGTGGTACAAAGAAACACCGGGGAGCTGTTTTTT
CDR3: CASKVVQRNTGELFF

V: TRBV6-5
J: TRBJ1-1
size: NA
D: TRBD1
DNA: TGTGCCAGCAGTCTTACAGGGGCCACTGAAGCTTTCTTT
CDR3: CASSLTGATEAFF

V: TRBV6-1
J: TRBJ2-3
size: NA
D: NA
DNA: TGTGCCAGCAGTGTCATCTACACAGATACGCAGTATTTT
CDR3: CASSVIYTDTQYF

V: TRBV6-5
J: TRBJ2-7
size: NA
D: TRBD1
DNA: TGTGCCAGCAATTACGCCGGGACAGGGGGCTCCTACGAGCAGTACTTC
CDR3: CASNYAGTGGSYEQYF

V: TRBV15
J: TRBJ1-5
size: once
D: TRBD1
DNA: TGTGCCACCAGCGGAACCAAGGACAGGGGAAGACATCAGCCCCAGCATTTT
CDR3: CATSGTKDRGRHQPQHF

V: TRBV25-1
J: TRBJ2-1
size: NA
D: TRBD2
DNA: TGTGCCAGCAGTCGGACTAGCGGGGGGAGCTCCTACAATGAGCAGTTCTTC
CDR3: CASSRTSGGSSYNEQFF

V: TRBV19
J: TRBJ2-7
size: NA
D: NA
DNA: TGTGCCAGTAGTATAAGGGTGCACGGGGGAACAACCTACGAGCAGTACTTC
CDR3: CASSIRVHGGTTYEQYF

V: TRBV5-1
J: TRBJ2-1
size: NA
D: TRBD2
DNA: TGCGCCAGCAGCGGAAGAGGACTAGCGGGGGGCGACTACAATGAGCAGTTCTTC
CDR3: CASSGRGLAGGDYNEQFF

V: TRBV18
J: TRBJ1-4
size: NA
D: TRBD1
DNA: TGTGCCAGCTCAGGGACAGTCGAGGAAAAACTGTTTTTT
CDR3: CASSGTVEEKLFF

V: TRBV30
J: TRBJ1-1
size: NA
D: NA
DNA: TGTGCCTGGAGTGTACGTCGGTACACTGAAGCTTTCTTT
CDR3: CAWSVRRYTEAFF

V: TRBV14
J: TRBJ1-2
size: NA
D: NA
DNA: TGTGCCAGCAGCCAACAGGGAGGAGGATATGGCTACACCTTC
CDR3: CASSQQGGGYGYTF

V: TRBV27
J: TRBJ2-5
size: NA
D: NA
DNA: TGTGCCAGCAGTTTTATGGCGTCCGAGACCCAGTACTTC
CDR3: CASSFMASETQYF

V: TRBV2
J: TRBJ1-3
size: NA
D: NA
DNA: TGTGCCAGCAGTGAAACAGACAACCGCTCTGGAAACACCATATATTTT
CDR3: CASSETDNRSGNTIYF

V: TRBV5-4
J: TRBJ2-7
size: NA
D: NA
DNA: TGTGCCAGCAGCTTACCGGTTGCTGGTGGCGAGCAGTACTTC
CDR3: CASSLPVAGGEQYF

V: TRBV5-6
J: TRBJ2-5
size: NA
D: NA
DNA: TGTGCCAGCAGCTTGGGCCCCAAAGAGACCCAGTACTTC
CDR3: CASSLGPKETQYF

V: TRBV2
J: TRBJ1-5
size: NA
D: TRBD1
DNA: TGTGCCAGCAGTCGGGGACAGGGAAGCAATCAGCCCCAGCATTTT
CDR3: CASSRGQGSNQPQHF

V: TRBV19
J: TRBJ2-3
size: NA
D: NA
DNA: TGTGCCAGTAAACTCCCTAACGGCCACACAGATACGCAGTATTTT
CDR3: CASKLPNGHTDTQYF

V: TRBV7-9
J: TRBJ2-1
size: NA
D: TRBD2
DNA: TGTGCCAGCAGCTGGCCCGGGACTAGGTCTAATGAGCAGTTCTTC
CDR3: CASSWPGTRSNEQFF

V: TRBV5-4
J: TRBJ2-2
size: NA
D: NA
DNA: TGTGCCAGCAGCGAGGGGGTTATTGCCGGGGAGCTGTTTTTT
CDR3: CASSEGVIAGELFF

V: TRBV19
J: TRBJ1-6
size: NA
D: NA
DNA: TGTGCCAGTAGTTCGGGAGGGGCGACGAATTCACCCCTCCACTTT
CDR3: CASSSGGATNSPLHF

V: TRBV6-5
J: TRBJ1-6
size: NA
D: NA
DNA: TGTGCCAGCGCCAGGCAGAGGGGTTCACCCCTCCACTTT
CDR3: CASARQRGSPLHF

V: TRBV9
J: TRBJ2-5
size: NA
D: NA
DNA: TGTGCCAGCAGCGTAGGACAGTACCAAGAGACCCAGTACTTC
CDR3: CASSVGQYQETQYF

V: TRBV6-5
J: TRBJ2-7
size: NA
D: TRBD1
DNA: TGTGCCAGCAACCGGGCACAGGGGTGGGAGCAGTACTTC
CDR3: CASNRAQGWEQYF

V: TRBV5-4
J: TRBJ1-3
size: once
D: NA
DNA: TGTGCCAGCAGCTTGGCGGGCTTCTCTGGAAACACCATATATTTT
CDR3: CASSLAGFSGNTIYF

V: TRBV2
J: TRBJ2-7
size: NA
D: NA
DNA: TGTGCCAGCAGTGAAGCGTTTTTCGGTGGGTACGAGCAGTACTTC
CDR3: CASSEAFFGGYEQYF

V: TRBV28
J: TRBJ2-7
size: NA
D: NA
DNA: TGTGCCAGCAGTTTTACCACGGGACAGTACTTC
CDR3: CASSFTTGQYF

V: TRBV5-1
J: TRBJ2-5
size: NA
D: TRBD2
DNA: TGCGCCAGCAGCTTGGCGGCGGGGGGCCTGGAGACCCAGTACTTC
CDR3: CASSLAAGGLETQYF

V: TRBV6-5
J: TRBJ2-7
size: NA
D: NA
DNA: TGTGCCAGCTTTCCCTCGGGACGAGGAGAGCAGTACTTC
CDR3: CASFPSGRGEQYF

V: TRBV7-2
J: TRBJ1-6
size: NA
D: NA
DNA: TGTGCCAGCAGCCGAAGACTGAGCTCCTATAATTCACCCCTCCACTTT
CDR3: CASSRRLSSYNSPLHF

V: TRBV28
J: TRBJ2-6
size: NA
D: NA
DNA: TGTGCCAGCAGTTCTACAGGGACTGGGGCCAACGTCCTGACTTTC
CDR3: CASSSTGTGANVLTF

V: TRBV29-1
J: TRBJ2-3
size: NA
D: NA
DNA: TGCAGCGTTGGGGGCGCAGGTAGCACAGATACGCAGTATTTT
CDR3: CSVGGAGSTDTQYF

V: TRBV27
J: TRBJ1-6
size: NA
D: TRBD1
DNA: TGTGCCAGCAGTTTCTGGACAGGGGCTCTTAATTCACCCCTCCACTTT
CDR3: CASSFWTGALNSPLHF

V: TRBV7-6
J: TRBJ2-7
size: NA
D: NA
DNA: TGTGCCAGCAGCTTAGGGGGGACATCCTCCGGGTACTACGAGCAGTACTTC
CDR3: CASSLGGTSSGYYEQYF

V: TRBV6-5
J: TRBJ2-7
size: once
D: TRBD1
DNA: TGTGCCAGCAGCCGCGGGACAGGGGTTGGCGAGCAGTACTTC
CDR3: CASSRGTGVGEQYF

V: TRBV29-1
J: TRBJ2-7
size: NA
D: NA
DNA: TGCAGCGTTGATGCACAGGGTCTGAACGAGCAGTACTTC
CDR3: CSVDAQGLNEQYF

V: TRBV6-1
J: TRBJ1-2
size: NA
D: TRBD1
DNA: TGTGCCAGCAGTCTTAGGGGGCAAGGCTACACCTTC
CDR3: CASSLRGQGYTF

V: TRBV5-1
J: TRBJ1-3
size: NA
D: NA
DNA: TGCGCCAGCAGCCCCCAGGGGACTGGAAACACCATATATTTT
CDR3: CASSPQGTGNTIYF

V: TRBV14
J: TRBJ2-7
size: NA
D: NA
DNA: TGTGCCAGCAGCCAAGTTCGGGCTCATGGTAACATCAACGAGCAGTACTTC
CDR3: CASSQVRAHGNINEQYF

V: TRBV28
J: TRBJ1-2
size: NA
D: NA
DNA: TGTGCCAGCAGTTTACTAGGGGGGGCAGGTAACTATGGCTACACCTTC
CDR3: CASSLLGGAGNYGYTF

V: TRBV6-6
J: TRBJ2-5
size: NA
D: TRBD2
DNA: TGTGCCAGCAGGGGACTAGAGGGGGAGACCCAGTACTTC
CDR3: CASRGLEGETQYF

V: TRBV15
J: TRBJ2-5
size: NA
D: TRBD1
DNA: TGTGCCACCAGCGGACAGGGTGAGACCCAGTACTTC
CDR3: CATSGQGETQYF

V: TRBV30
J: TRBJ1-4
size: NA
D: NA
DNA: TGTGCCTGGAGGTGGTCCGGGAATGAAAAACTGTTTTTT
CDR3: CAWRWSGNEKLFF

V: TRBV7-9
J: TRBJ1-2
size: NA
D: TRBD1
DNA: TGTGCCAGCAGCTTAGCGGACAGGGAGGTTCCCTACTATGGCTACACCTTC
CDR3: CASSLADREVPYYGYTF

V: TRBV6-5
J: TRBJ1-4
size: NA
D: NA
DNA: TGTGCCAGCAGTTACTATCGCCAGGGAGGTGAAAAACTGTTTTTT
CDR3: CASSYYRQGGEKLFF

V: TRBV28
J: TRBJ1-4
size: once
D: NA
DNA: TGTGCCAGCAGTCTCGACAAGATTAGTAATGAAAAACTGTTTTTT
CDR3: CASSLDKISNEKLFF

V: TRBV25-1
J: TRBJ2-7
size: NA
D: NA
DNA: TGTGCCAGCAGTGACGACCCAAGCGGCGAGCAGTACTTC
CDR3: CASSDDPSGEQYF

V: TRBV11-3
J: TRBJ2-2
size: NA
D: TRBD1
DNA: TGTGCCAGCAGCTTAGGTCTTTGGGACAGGCCCAACACCGGGGAGCTGTTTTTT
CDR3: CASSLGLWDRPNTGELFF

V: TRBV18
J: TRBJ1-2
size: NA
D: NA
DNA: TGTGCCAGCTCGCGGATGGGGCAGGGCCGTGCTAACTATGGCTACACCTTC
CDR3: CASSRMGQGRANYGYTF

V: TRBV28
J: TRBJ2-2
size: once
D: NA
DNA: TGTGCCAGCAGCCCGAACCCCCTCCACCCCACGAACACCGGGGAGCTGTTTTTT
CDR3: CASSPNPLHPTNTGELFF